Below are 2 T cell receptor beta chains sequenced from a single sample in a study of shared clonotypes between healthy human individuals. The method was immunoSEQ multiplex PCR; TCRdb's version includes in-frame clones alone and lacks a portion of them. The data show roughly 1,600,000 clones, approximately 98.5% seen once. The specimen was naive CD4+ T cells sorted from blood. Subset given: CD45RA+ positively selected. The receptors were sampled from a man in his thirties or forties in good health.

To note about this clone: The sample holds other DNA sequences that translate to the same CDR3. The chain has TRBV6-6 and TRBJ1-1; tentatively, D is TRBD1 (5 bases). CDR3 size: 14 residues. Trimming left V 0 bases short and J 1 base short, with 6 bases between. The V gene's germline CDR1 is MNHNY and CDR2 SVGAGI (reference sequence). CDR3 sequence: CASSYSGGNTEAFF. CDR3 nucleotides: TGTGCCAGCAGTTACTCGGGGGGGAACACTGAAGCTTTCTTT.

This clone has a single count. The rearrangement joins TRBV27 to TRBJ2-1; D not resolved. Germline V gives CDR1 MNHEY, CDR2 SMNVEV (reference sequence). Trimming cost V 3 bases and J 9 bases, with 12 bases left between them. CDR3 length equals 13 residues. DNA of the CDR3: TGTGCCAGCAGTTTCCGCCTCGATATTGAGCAGTTCTTC. Protein sequence: CASSFRLDIEQFF.